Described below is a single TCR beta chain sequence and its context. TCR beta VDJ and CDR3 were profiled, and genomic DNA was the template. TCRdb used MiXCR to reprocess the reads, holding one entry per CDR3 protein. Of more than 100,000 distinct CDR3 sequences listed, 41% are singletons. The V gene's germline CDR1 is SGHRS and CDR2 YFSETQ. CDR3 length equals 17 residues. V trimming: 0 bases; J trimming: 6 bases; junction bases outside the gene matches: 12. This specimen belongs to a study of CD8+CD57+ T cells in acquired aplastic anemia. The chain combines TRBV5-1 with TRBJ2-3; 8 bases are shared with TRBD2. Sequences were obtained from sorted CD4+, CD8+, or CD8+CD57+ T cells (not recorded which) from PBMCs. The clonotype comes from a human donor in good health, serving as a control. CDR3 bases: TGCGCCAGCAGCTTGGAAAGGGCGGGGGGCCCTCCGGATACGCAGTATTTT. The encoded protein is CASSLERAGGPPDTQYF.